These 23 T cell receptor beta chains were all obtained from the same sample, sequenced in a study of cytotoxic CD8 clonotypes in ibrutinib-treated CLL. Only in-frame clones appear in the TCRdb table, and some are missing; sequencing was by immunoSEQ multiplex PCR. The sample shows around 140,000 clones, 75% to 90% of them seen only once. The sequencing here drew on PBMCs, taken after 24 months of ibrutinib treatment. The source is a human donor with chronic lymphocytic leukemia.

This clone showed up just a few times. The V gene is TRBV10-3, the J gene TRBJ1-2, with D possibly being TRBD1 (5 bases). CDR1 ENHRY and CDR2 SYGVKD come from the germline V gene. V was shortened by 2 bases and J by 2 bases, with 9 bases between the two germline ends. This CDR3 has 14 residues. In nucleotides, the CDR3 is TGTGCCATCAGTGAGCAGGGCTCGAACTATGGCTACACCTTC. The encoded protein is CAISEQGSNYGYTF.

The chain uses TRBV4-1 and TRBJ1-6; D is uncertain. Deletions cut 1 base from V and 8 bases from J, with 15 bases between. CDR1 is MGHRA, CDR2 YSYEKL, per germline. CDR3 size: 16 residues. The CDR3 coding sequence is TGCGCCAGCAGCCAAGGTGGCTCTGCGGGGTATTCACCCCTCCACTTT. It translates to CASSQGGSAGYSPLHF.

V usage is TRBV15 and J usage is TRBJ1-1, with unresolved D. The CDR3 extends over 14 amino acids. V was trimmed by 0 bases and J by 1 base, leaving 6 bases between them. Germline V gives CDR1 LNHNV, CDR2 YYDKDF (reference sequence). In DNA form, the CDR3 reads TGTGCCACCAGCAGAGATTGGAAGAACACTGAAGCTTTCTTT. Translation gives CATSRDWKNTEAFF.

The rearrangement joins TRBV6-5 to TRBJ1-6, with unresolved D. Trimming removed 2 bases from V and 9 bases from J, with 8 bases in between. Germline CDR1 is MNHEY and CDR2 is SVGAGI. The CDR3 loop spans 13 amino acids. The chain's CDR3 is CASSYGLRSPLHF. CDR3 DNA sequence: TGTGCCAGCAGTTACGGGTTGCGTTCACCCCTCCACTTT.

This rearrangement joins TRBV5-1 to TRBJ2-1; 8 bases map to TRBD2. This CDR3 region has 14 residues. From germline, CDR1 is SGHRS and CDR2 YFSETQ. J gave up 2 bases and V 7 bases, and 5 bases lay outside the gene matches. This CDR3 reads CASAAGGPYNEQFF. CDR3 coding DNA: TGCGCCAGCGCTGCGGGGGGCCCCTACAATGAGCAGTTCTTC.

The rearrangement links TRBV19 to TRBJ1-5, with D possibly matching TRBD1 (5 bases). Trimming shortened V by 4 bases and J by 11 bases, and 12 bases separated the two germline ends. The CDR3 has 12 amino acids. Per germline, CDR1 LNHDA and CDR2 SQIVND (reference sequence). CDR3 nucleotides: TGTGCCAGTAGTACCCCCACGGGGGCCCAGCATTTT. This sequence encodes CASSTPTGAQHF.

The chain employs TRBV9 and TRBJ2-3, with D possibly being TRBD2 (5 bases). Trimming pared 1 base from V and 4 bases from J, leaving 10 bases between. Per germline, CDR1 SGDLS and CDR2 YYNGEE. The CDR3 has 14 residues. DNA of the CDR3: TGTGCCAGCAGCGTAAAACTAGTTGCAGATACGCAGTATTTT. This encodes CASSVKLVADTQYF.

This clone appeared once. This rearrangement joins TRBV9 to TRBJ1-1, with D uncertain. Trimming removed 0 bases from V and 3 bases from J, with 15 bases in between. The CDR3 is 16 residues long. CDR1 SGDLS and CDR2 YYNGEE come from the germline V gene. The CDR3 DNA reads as TGTGCCAGCAGCGTAGGGGGTTGGAGCATTCACACTGAAGCTTTCTTT. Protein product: CASSVGGWSIHTEAFF.

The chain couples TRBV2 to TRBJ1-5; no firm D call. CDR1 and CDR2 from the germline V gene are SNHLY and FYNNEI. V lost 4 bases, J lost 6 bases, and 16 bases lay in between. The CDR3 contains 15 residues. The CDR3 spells CASSGADPVSQPQHF. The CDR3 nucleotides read TGTGCCAGCAGTGGGGCGGACCCGGTGAGTCAGCCCCAGCATTTT. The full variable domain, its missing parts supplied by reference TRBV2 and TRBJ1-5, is EPEVTQTPSHQVTQMGQEVILRCVPISNHLYFYWYRQILGQKVEFLVSFYNNEISEKSEIFDDQFSVERPDGSNFTLKIRSTKLEDSAMYFCASSGADPVSQPQHFGDGTRLSIL.

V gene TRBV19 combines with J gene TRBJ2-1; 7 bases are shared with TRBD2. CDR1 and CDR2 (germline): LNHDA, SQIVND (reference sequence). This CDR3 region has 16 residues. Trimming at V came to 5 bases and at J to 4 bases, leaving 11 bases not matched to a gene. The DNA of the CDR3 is TGTGCCAGTAGTGGACCGGGCGGGGGAATATACAATGAGCAGTTCTTC. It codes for CASSGPGGGIYNEQFF.

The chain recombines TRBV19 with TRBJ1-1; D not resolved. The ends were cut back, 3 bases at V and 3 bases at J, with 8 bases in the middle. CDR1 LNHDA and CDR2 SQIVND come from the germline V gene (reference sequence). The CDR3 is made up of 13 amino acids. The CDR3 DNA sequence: TGTGCCAGTAGTATTCGGGAGGACACTGAAGCTTTCTTT. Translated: CASSIREDTEAFF.

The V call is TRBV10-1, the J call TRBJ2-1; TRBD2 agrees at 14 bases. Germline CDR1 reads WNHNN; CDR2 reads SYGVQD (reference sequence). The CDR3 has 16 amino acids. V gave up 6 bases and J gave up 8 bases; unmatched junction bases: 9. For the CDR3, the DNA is TGCGCCAGCAGGCTTCCGACTAGCGGGAGGGCCCATGAGCAGTTCTTC. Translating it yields CASRLPTSGRAHEQFF.

Here the CDR3 reads CASKLQGASGELFF. The CDR3, as DNA: TGTGCCAGCAAATTGCAGGGGGCAAGCGGGGAGCTGTTTTTT. V is TRBV28 and J is TRBJ2-2, with 8 nucleotides matching TRBD1. The germline CDR1 and CDR2 sequences are MDHEN and SYDVKM. This CDR3 is built from 14 residues. V trimming: 7 bases; J trimming: 7 bases; junction bases outside the gene matches: 8.

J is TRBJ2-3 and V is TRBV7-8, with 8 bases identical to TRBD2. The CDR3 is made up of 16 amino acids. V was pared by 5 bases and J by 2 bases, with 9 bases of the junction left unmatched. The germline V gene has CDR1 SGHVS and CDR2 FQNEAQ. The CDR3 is CASSLRAGAYTDTQYF. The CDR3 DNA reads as TGTGCCAGCAGCCTAAGAGCGGGGGCGTACACAGATACGCAGTATTTT.

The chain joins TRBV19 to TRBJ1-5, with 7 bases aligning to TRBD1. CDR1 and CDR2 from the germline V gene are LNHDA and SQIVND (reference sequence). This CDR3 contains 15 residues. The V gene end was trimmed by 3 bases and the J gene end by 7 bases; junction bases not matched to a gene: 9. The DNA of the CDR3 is TGTGCCAGTAGTATGACAGGGAGTATGAACCAGCCCCAGCATTTT. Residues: CASSMTGSMNQPQHF.

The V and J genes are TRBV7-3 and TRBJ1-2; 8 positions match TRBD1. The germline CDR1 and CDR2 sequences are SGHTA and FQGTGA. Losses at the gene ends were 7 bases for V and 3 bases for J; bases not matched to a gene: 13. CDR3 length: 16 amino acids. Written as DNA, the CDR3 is TGTGCCAGCAAAGTGGATAGGACAGGGTCTGACTATGGCTACACCTTC. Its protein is CASKVDRTGSDYGYTF.

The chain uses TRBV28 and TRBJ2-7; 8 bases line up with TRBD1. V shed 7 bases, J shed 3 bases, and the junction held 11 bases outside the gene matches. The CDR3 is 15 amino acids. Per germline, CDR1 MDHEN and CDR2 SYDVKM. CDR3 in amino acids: CASTRTSGTGYEQYF. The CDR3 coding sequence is TGTGCCAGCACCCGAACATCCGGGACAGGCTACGAGCAGTACTTC.

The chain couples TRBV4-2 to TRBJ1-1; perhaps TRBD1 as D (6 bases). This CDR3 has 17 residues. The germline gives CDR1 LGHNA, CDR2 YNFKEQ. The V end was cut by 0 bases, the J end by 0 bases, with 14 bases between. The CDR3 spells CASSQDTTGRMNTEAFF. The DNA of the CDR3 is TGTGCCAGCAGCCAAGATACCACAGGGAGAATGAACACTGAAGCTTTCTTT.

CDR3 in DNA: TGTGCCAGCAGCGGAGACAGGGTCCCCTACGAGCAGTACTTC. Protein sequence: CASSGDRVPYEQYF. The J gene is TRBJ2-7, the V gene TRBV9; TRBD1 matches 7 bases. V gave up 3 bases and J gave up 2 bases; unmatched junction bases: 5. Per germline, CDR1 SGDLS and CDR2 YYNGEE. This CDR3 spans 14 amino acids.

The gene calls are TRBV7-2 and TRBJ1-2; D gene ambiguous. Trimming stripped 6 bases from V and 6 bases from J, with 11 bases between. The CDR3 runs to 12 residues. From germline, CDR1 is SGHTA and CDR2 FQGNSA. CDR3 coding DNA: TGTGCCAGCAGAGCGTTAAGGGATGGCTACACCTTC. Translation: CASRALRDGYTF.

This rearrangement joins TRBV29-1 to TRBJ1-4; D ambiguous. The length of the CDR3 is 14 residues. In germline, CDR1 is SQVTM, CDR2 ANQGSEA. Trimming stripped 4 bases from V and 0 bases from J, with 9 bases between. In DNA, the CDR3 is TGCAGCGTTGGTATAAGCGCAACTAATGAAAAACTGTTTTTT. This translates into CSVGISATNEKLFF. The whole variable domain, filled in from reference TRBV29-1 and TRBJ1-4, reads SAVISQKPSRDICQRGTSLTIQCQVDSQVTMMFWYRQQPGQSLTLIATANQGSEATYESGFVIDKFPISRPNLTFSTLTVSNMSPEDSSIYLCSVGISATNEKLFFGSGTQLSVL.

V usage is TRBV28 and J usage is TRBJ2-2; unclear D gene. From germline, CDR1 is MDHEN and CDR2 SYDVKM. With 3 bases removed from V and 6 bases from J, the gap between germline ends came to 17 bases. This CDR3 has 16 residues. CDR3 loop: CASSLSWGLFAGELFF. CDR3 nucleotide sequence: TGTGCCAGCAGTTTGTCTTGGGGATTGTTCGCCGGGGAGCTGTTTTTT.

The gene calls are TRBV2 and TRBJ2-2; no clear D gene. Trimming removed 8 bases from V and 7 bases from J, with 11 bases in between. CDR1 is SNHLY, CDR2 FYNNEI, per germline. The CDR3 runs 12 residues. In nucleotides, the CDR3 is TGTGCCAGCCTCATTAGGGACGGGGAGCTGTTTTTT. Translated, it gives CASLIRDGELFF.